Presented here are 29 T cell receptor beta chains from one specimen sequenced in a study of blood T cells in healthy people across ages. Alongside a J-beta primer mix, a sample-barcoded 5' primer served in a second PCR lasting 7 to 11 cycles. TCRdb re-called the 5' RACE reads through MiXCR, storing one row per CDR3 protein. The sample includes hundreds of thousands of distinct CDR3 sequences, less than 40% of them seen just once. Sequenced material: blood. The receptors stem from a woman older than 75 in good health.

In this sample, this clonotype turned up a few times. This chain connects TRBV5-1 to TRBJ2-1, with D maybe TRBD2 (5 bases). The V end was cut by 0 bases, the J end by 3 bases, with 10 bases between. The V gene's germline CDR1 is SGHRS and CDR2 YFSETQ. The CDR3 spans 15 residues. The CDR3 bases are TGCGCCAGCAGCTTGGCCGGGATGGACTACAATGAGCAGTTCTTC. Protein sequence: CASSLAGMDYNEQFF. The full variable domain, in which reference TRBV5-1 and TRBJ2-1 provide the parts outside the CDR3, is KAGVTQTPRYLIKTRGQQVTLSCSPISGHRSVSWYQQTPGQGLQFLFEYFSETQRNKGNFPGRFSGRQFSNSRSEMNVSTLELGDSALYLCASSLAGMDYNEQFFGPGTRLTVL.

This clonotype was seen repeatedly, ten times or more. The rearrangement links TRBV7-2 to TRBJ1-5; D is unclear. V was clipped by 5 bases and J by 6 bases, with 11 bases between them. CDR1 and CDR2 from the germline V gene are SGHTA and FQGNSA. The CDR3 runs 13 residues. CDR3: CASSLLAGQPQHF. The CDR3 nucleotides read TGTGCCAGCAGCCTCTTGGCGGGTCAGCCCCAGCATTTT. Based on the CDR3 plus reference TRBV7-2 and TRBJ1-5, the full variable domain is GAGVSQSPSNKVTEKGKDVELRCDPISGHTALYWYRQSLGQGLEFLIYFQGNSAPDKSGLPSDRFSAERTGGSVSTLTIQRTQQEDSAVYLCASSLLAGQPQHFGDGTRLSIL.

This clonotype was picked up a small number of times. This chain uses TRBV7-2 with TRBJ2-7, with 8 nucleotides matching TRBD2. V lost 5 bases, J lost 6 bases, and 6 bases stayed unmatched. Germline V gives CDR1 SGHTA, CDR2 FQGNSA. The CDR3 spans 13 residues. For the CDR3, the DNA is TGTGCCAGCAGCCCCCGGACTAGCACCGAGCAGTACTTC. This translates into CASSPRTSTEQYF.

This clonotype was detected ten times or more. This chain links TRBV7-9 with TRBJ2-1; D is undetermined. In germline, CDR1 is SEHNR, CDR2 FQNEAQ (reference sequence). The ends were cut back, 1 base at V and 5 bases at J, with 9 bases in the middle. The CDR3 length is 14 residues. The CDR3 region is CASSLVFQNNEQFF. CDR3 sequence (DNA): TGTGCCAGCAGCTTAGTGTTCCAGAACAATGAGCAGTTCTTC.

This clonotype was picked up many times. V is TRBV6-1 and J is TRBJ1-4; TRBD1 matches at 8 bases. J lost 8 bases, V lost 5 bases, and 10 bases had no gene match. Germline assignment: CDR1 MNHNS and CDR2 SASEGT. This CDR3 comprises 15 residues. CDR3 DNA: TGTGCCAGCAGTAGACAGGGGCTACAGGACGAAAAACTGTTTTTT. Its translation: CASSRQGLQDEKLFF.

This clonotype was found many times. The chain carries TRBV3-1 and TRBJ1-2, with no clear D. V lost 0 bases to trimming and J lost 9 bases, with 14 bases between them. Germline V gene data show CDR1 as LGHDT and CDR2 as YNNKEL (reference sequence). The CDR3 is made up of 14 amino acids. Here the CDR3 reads CASSQDNQDASYTF. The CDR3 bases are TGTGCCAGCAGCCAAGATAACCAGGATGCGAGCTACACCTTC.

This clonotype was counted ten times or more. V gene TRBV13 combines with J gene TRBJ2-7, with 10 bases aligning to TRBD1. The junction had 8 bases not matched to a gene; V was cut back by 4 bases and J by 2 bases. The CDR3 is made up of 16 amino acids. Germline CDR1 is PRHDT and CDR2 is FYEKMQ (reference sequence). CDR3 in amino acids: CASSSTGTGAPYEQYF. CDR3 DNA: TGTGCCAGCAGCTCTACCGGGACAGGGGCCCCCTACGAGCAGTACTTC.

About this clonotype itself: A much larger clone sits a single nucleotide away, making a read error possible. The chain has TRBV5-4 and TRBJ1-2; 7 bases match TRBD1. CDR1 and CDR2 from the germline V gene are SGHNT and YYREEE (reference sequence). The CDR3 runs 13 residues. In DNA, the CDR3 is TGTGCCAGCAGCCTCACAGGGGTAAATGGCAACACCTTC. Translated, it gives CASSLTGVNGNTF.

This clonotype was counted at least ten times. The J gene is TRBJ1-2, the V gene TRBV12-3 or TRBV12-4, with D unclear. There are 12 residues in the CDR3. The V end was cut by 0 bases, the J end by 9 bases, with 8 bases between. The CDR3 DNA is TGTGCCAGCAGTTTAGCGCTTTCCAGCTACACCTTC. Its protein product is CASSLALSSYTF.

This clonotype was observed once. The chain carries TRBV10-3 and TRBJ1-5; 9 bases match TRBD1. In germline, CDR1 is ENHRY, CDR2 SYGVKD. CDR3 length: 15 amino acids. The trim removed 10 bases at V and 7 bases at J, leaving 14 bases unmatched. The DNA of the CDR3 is TGTGCCACCAGCCGAGGACAGGGGAACAACCAGCCCCAGCATTTT. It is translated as CATSRGQGNNQPQHF.

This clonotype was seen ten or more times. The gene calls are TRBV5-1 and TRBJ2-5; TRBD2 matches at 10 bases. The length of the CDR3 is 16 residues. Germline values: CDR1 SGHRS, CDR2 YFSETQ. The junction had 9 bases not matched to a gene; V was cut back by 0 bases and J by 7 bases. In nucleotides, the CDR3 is TGCGCCAGCAGCTTGGAACTAGCGGGGCTCTGGGGGACCCAGTACTTC. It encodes CASSLELAGLWGTQYF.

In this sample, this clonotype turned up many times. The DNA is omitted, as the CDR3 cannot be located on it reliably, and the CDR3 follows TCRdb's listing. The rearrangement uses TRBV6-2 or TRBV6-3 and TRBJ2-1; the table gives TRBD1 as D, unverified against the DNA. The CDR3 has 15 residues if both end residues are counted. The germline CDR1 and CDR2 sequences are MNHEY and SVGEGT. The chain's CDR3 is CASSSSDRAPHEQFF.

CDR3 region: CASSLSQAGKLFF. CDR3 in DNA: TGTGCCAGCAGCTTATCCCAGGCCGGAAAACTGTTTTTT. V gene TRBV7-6 combines with J gene TRBJ1-4; D is undetermined. This CDR3 is 13 amino acids long. CDR1 SGHVS and CDR2 FNYEAQ come from the germline V gene. V shed 2 bases and J shed 10 bases, with 11 bases lying between them.

In nucleotides, the CDR3 is TGTGCCAGCAGCTGGATATCAGGTGCGGGCTACGAGCAGTACTTC. Translating it yields CASSWISGAGYEQYF. The rearrangement joins TRBV5-5 to TRBJ2-5, with a tentative D call TRBD2 (5 bases). The DNA end is a closer match to TRBJ2-7, so the J assignment may be wrong. The CDR3 loop spans 15 amino acids. Germline-derived CDR1 and CDR2 are SGHKS and YYEKEE (reference sequence).

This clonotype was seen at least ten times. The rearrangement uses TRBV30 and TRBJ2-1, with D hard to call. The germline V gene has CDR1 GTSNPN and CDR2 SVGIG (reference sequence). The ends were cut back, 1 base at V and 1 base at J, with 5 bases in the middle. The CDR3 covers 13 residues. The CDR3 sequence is CAWSGASYNEQFF. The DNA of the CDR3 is TGTGCCTGGAGTGGGGCTTCCTACAATGAGCAGTTCTTC.

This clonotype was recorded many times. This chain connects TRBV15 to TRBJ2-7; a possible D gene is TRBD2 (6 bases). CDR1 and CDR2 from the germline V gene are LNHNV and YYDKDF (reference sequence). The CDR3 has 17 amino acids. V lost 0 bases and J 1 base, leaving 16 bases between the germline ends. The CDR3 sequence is CATSREESGTSSYEQYF. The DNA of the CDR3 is TGTGCCACCAGCAGAGAGGAGTCCGGGACTTCATCCTACGAGCAGTACTTC.

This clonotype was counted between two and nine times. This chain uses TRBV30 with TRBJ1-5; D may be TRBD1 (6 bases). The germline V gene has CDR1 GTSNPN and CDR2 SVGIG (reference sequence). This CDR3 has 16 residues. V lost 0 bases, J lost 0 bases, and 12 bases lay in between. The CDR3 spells CAWSVPGQHSNQPQHF. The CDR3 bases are TGTGCCTGGAGTGTACCCGGACAGCATAGCAATCAGCCCCAGCATTTT. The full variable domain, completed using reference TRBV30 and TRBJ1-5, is SQTIHQWPATLVQPVGSPLSLECTVEGTSNPNLYWYRQAAGRGLQLLFYSVGIGQISSEVPQNLSASRPQDRQFILSSKKLLLSDSGFYLCAWSVPGQHSNQPQHFGDGTRLSIL.

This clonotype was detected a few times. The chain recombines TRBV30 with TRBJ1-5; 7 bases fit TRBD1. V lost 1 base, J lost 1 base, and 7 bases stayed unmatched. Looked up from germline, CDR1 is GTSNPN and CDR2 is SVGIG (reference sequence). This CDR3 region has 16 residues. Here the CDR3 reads CAWSARGQLSNQPQHF. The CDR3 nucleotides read TGTGCCTGGAGTGCAAGGGGACAGTTGAGCAATCAGCCCCAGCATTTT.

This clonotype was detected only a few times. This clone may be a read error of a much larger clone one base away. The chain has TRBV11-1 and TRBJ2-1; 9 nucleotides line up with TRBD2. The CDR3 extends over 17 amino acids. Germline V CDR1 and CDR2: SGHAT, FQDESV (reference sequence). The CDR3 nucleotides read TGTGCCGGCAGCTTATCAACTAGCGGGCGAAAGGCCAATGAGCAGTTCTTC. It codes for CAGSLSTSGRKANEQFF.

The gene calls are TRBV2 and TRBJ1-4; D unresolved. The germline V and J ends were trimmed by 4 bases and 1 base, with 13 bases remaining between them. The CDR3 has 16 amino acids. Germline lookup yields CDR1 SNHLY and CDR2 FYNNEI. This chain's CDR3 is CASSGSLWRTNEKLFF. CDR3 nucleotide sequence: TGTGCCAGCAGTGGTTCGCTTTGGCGAACTAATGAAAAACTGTTTTTT.

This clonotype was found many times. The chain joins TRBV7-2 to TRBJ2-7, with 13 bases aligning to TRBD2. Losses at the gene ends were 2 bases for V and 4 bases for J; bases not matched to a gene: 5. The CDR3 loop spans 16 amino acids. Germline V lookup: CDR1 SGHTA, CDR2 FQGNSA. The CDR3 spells CASSLSRTSGGYEQYF. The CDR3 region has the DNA TGTGCCAGCAGCTTATCCCGGACTAGCGGGGGATACGAGCAGTACTTC.

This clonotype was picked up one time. For the CDR3, the DNA is TGCAGTGCTATTGACAGGACCTACACTGAAGCTTTCTTT. It specifies CSAIDRTYTEAFF. The chain couples TRBV20-1 to TRBJ1-1, with D possibly being TRBD1 (6 bases). This CDR3 is built from 13 residues. Deletions cut 4 bases from V and 3 bases from J, with 12 bases between. The germline gives CDR1 DFQATT, CDR2 SNEGSKA (reference sequence).

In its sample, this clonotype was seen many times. CDR3 bases: TGTGCCTGGAACAGCGGGGGGTCCAATGAGCAGTTCTTC. Its protein is CAWNSGGSNEQFF. This chain joins TRBV30 and TRBJ2-1; 9 positions match TRBD2. Germline V gene data show CDR1 as GTSNPN and CDR2 as SVGIG (reference sequence). Unmatched junction bases numbered 4, after V lost 4 bases and J lost 6 bases. This CDR3 is built from 13 residues.

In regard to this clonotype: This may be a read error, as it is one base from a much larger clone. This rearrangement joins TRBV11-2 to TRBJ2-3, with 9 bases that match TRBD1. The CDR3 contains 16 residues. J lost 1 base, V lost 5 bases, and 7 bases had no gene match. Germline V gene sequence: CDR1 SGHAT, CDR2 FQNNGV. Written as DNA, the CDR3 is TGTGCCAGCAGCCCACAGGGGGCTGGTGGCACAGATACGCAGTATTTT. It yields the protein CASSPQGAGGTDTQYF.

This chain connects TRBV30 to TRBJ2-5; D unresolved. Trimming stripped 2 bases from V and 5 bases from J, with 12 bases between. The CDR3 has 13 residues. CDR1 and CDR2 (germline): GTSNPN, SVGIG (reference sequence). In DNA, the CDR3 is TGTGCCTGGAGTCCCCCCCCGCTGGAGACCCAGTACTTC. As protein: CAWSPPPLETQYF.

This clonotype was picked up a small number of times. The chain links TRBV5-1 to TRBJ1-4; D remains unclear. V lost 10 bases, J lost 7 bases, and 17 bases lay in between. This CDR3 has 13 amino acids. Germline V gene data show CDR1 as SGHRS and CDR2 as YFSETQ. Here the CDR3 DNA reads TGCGCCTCCTGGTTTGAGGGCAGTGAAAAACTGTTTTTT. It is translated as CASWFEGSEKLFF.

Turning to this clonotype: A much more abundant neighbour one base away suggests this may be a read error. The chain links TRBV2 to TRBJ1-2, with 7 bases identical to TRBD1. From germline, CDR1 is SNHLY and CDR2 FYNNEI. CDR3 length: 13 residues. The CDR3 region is CASSRDREYGHTF. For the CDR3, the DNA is TGTGCCAGCAGTCGGGACAGAGAATATGGCCACACCTTC.

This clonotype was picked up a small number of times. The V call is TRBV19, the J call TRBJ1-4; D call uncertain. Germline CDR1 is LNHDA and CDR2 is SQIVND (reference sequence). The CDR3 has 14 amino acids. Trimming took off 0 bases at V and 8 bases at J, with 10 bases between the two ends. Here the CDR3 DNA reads TGTGCCAGTAGTATAGAGGGGAATGGCGAAAAACTGTTTTTT. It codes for CASSIEGNGEKLFF.

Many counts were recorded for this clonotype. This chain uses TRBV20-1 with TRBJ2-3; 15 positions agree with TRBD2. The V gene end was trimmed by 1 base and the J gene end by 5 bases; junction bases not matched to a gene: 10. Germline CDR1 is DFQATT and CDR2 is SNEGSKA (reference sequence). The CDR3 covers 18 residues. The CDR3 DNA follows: TGCAGTGCTAGAGTCACTACCGGACTAGCGGGGGGGATAGATACGCAGTATTTT. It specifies CSARVTTGLAGGIDTQYF.